This T cell receptor beta chain is from a study of blood T cell repertoires in COVID-19. In germline, CDR1 is SGHAT, CDR2 FQNNGV. J lost 4 bases, V lost 5 bases, and 20 bases had no gene match. This CDR3 is 18 amino acids long. Clones were read by immunoSEQ multiplex PCR, and TCRdb kept only the in-frame ones, dropping some. The sample records 250,000 to 300,000 clones, approximately 86% being singletons. The sample comprised PBMCs or T cells enriched from blood (not recorded which). This receptor was identified in a woman between 25 and 40 years old who had recovered from COVID-19. The chain carries TRBV11-2 and TRBJ2-7; 7 bases agree with TRBD2. CDR3 protein: CASSDMIPGLVIGYEQYF. In nucleotides, the CDR3 is TGTGCCAGCAGCGACATGATCCCCGGACTAGTTATTGGTTACGAGCAGTACTTC.